The 9 T cell receptor beta chains below all came from one sample that was sequenced in a study of Ad26.COV2.S vaccination and SARS-CoV-2 variants. TCRdb's table, derived via immunoSEQ multiplex PCR, lists solely in-frame clones and lacks some. The sample has 330,000 or so clones, approximately 87% seen once; the top ten hold 5% to 6.5%. The treatment here: 19 received Ad26.COV2.S at low or high dose, single or two shots; five or six received placebo; per-sample allocation not given. Material that was analyzed had been drawn on day 63 after the first vaccine or placebo injection. This sample comprised peripheral blood, obtained in a trial of Ad26.COV2.S vaccine versus placebo. These receptors all stem from a person aged 18-65 years who received the Ad26.COV2.S COVID-19 vaccine or a placebo.

This chain joins TRBV3-1 (or the pseudogene TRBV3-2) and TRBJ1-2; TRBD1 agrees at 7 bases. Unmatched junction bases numbered 13, after V lost 4 bases and J lost 8 bases. The CDR3 has 15 residues. Germline values: CDR1 LGHDT, CDR2 YNNKEL (reference sequence). The CDR3 loop reads CASSPRIGGAGGYTF. The CDR3, as DNA: TGTGCCAGCAGCCCACGAATAGGGGGCGCAGGGGGCTACACCTTC.

The chain joins TRBV7-2 to TRBJ1-1; the D gene is possibly TRBD1 (6 bases). Trimming removed 4 bases from V and 3 bases from J, with 15 bases in between. The CDR3 has 15 amino acids. CDR1 is SGHTA and CDR2 is FQGNSA in the germline V gene. The CDR3 region is CASSSSGATHTEAFF. The CDR3 region has the DNA TGTGCCAGCAGCTCTTCGGGGGCGACGCACACTGAAGCTTTCTTT.

The V gene is TRBV9, the J gene TRBJ1-3; no firm D call. Per the germline V gene, CDR1 is SGDLS and CDR2 is YYNGEE. CDR3 length: 15 residues. With 4 bases removed from V and 0 bases from J, the gap between germline ends came to 11 bases. CDR3 protein: CASSKRTDSGNTIYF. In DNA, the CDR3 is TGTGCCAGCAGCAAACGGACGGACTCTGGAAACACCATATATTTT.

The genes are TRBV12-3 or TRBV12-4 and TRBJ1-1; 7 positions match TRBD1. With 6 bases clipped from V and 4 bases from J, the junction kept 5 bases outside the gene matches. The CDR3 covers 13 residues. The CDR3 DNA sequence: TGTGCCAGCAGCCGGGGACAGATCACTGAAGCTTTCTTT. Protein sequence: CASSRGQITEAFF.

The V call is TRBV19, the J call TRBJ1-4, with a possible D match to TRBD1 (5 bases). V shed 3 bases and J shed 5 bases, with 16 bases lying between them. This CDR3 spans 16 amino acids. CDR1 LNHDA and CDR2 SQIVND come from the germline V gene (reference sequence). This chain's CDR3 is CASSIDGAWSNEKLFF. The CDR3 DNA reads as TGTGCCAGTAGTATTGACGGGGCATGGTCGAATGAAAAACTGTTTTTT.

The CDR3 bases are TGTGCCAGCCGAGGGGAGATATTCTATGGCTACACCTTC. Protein sequence: CASRGEIFYGYTF. This chain uses TRBV5-6 with TRBJ1-2; maybe TRBD1 (5 bases). CDR1 SGHDT and CDR2 YYEEEE come from the germline V gene. V was pared by 7 bases and J by 4 bases, with 14 bases between. The CDR3 spans 13 residues.

The chain is built from TRBV6-2 or TRBV6-3 and TRBJ2-3; D remains unclear. Looked up from germline, CDR1 is MNHEY and CDR2 is SVGEGT. V was cut by 0 bases and J by 1 base, with 11 bases left in between. The CDR3 consists of 16 residues. CDR3 residues: CASSYSAPRGTDTQYF. CDR3 DNA: TGTGCCAGCAGTTACTCGGCTCCTCGGGGCACAGATACGCAGTATTTT.

The chain joins TRBV30 to TRBJ1-1; weak D call: TRBD1 (6 bases). Germline CDR1 is GTSNPN and CDR2 is SVGIG (reference sequence). The CDR3 is made up of 15 amino acids. V was pared by 2 bases and J by 0 bases, with 13 bases between. The CDR3 loop is CAWSPPGTLNTEAFF. The CDR3 coding sequence is TGTGCCTGGAGTCCCCCCGGGACACTGAACACTGAAGCTTTCTTT.

As DNA, the CDR3 is TGCGCCAGCAGCCACCCCGGGACTAGCGGGGGGGCCCCCTACGAGCAGTACTTC. Translating gives CASSHPGTSGGAPYEQYF. J is TRBJ2-7 and V is TRBV4-1; 16 bases fit TRBD2. V shed 3 bases and J 2 bases; nucleotides not matched to a gene: 7. The CDR3 covers 18 residues. Per germline, CDR1 MGHRA and CDR2 YSYEKL.